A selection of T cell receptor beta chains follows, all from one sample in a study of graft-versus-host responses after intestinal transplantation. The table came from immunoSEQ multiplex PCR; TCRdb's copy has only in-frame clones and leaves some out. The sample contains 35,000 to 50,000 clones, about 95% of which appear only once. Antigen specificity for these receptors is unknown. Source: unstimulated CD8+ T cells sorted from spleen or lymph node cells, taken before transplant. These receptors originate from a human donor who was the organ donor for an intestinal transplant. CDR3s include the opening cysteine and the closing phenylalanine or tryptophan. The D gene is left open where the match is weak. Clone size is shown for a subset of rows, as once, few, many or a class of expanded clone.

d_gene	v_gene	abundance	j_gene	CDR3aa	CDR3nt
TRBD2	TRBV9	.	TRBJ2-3	CASSPLLAGGPTDTQYF	TGTGCCAGCAGCCCCCTTTTGGCGGGGGGGCCCACAGATACGCAGTATTTT
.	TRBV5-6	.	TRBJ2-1	CASSLPVPNEQFF	TGTGCCAGCAGCTTGCCCGTTCCCAATGAGCAGTTCTTC
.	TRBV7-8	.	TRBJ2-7	CASSFYRDNYEQYF	TGTGCCAGCAGCTTTTACAGGGACAACTACGAGCAGTACTTC
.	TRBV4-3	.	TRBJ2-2	CASSQALIGELFF	TGCGCCAGCAGCCAAGCCCTCATCGGGGAGCTGTTTTTT
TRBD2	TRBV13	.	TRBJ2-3	CASSPSPGGGAGWTDTQYF	TGTGCCAGCAGCCCCTCCCCGGGCGGGGGGGCCGGCTGGACAGATACGCAGTATTTT
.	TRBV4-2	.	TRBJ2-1	CASSQGREQFF	TGTGCCAGCAGCCAAGGGCGTGAGCAGTTCTTC
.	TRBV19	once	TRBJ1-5	CASTEQNQPQHF	TGTGCCAGTACCGAGCAGAATCAGCCCCAGCATTTT
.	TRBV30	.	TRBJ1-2	CAWSSGAGEGYTF	TGTGCCTGGAGTTCCGGGGCCGGTGAGGGCTACACCTTC
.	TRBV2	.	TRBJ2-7	CASSETPDGFSYEQYF	TGTGCCAGCAGTGAAACCCCCGACGGATTCTCCTACGAGCAGTACTTC
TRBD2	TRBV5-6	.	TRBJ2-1	CASSDPGGGHNEQFF	TGTGCCAGCAGCGACCCCGGGGGAGGGCACAATGAGCAGTTCTTC
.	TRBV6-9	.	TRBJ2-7	CASSYSSHTYEQYF	TGTGCCAGCAGTTACAGCAGTCACACCTACGAGCAGTACTTC
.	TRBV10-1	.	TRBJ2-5	CASSESLAETQYF	TGCGCCAGCAGTGAGTCTTTAGCGGAGACCCAGTACTTC
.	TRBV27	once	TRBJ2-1	CASTGLAGGINEQFF	TGTGCCAGCACCGGGTTGGCGGGCGGGATCAATGAGCAGTTCTTC
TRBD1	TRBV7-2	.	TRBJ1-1	CASSSPSEGTGGPNTEAFF	TGTGCCAGCAGCTCCCCTTCGGAGGGGACAGGGGGCCCGAACACTGAAGCTTTCTTT
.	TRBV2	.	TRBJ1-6	CASSVNAGENSPLHF	TGTGCCAGCAGTGTGAATGCAGGGGAGAATTCACCCCTCCACTTT
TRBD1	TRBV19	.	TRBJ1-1	CASSKFNRGRDTEAFF	TGTGCCAGTAGTAAATTTAACAGGGGGAGGGACACTGAAGCTTTCTTT
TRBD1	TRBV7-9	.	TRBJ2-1	CASSFIGPGQGLNEQFF	TGTGCCAGCAGCTTTATCGGTCCGGGACAGGGGCTCAATGAGCAGTTCTTC
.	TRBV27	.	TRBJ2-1	CASSSKGEQFF	TGTGCCAGCAGTTCGAAGGGGGAGCAGTTCTTC
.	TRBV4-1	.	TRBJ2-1	CASSQEGLYNEQFF	TGCGCCAGCAGCCAAGAAGGACTCTACAATGAGCAGTTCTTC
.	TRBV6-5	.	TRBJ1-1	CASRGWGNTEAFF	TGTGCCAGCAGGGGCTGGGGGAACACTGAAGCTTTCTTT
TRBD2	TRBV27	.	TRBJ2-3	CASTGLEEDTQYF	TGTGCCAGCACGGGACTAGAGGAAGATACGCAGTATTTT
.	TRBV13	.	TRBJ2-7	CASSLLIRPYEQYF	TGTGCCAGCAGCTTATTGATACGCCCCTACGAGCAGTACTTC
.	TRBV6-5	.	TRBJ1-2	CASSYDRNYGYTF	TGTGCCAGCAGCTATGACAGAAACTATGGCTACACCTTC
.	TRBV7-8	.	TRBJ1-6	CASSSLVGDYNSPLHF	TGTGCCAGCAGCTCGTTGGTGGGTGACTATAATTCACCCCTCCACTTT
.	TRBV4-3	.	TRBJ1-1	CASSQDSFPGSGTEAFF	TGCGCCAGCAGCCAAGATTCGTTTCCGGGAAGCGGGACTGAAGCTTTCTTT
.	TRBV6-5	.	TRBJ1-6	CASRVTEDYNSPLHF	TGTGCCAGCAGGGTGACAGAGGACTATAATTCACCCCTCCACTTT
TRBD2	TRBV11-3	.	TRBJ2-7	CASSLAPGGTYEQYF	TGTGCCAGCAGCTTAGCCCCGGGGGGAACCTACGAGCAGTACTTC
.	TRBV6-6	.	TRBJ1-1	CASGKTKGAGDF	TGTGCCAGCGGAAAAACCAAGGGCGCAGGCGATTTT
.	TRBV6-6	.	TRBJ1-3	CASSYEGNSGNTIYF	TGTGCCAGCAGTTACGAGGGGAACTCTGGAAACACCATATATTTT
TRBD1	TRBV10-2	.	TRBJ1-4	CASSDTGGGEKLFF	TGCGCCAGCAGTGACACAGGGGGCGGGGAAAAACTGTTTTTT
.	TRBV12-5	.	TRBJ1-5	CASASDGLLPQHF	TGTGCTAGTGCCTCGGACGGGCTACTGCCCCAGCATTTT
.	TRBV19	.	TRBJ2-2	CASSMYGTRELFF	TGTGCCAGTAGTATGTACGGGACCCGGGAGCTGTTTTTT
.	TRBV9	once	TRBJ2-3	CASSVEAAHTDTQYF	TGTGCCAGCAGCGTAGAAGCCGCTCACACAGATACGCAGTATTTT
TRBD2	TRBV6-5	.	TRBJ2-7	CASSPSGGPNEQYF	TGTGCCAGCAGTCCTAGCGGGGGGCCAAATGAGCAGTACTTC
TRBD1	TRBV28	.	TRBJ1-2	CASSVRGLYGYTF	TGTGCCAGCAGTGTAAGGGGGCTCTATGGCTACACCTTC
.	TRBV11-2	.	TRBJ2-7	CASSYSYEQYF	TGTGCCAGCAGCTACTCCTACGAGCAGTACTTC
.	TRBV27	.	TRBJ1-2	CASSPGSEGYYGYTF	TGTGCCAGCAGTCCTGGGAGTGAGGGCTACTATGGCTACACCTTC
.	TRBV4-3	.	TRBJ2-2	CASSQDWGHPPANTGELFF	TGCGCCAGCAGCCAAGATTGGGGGCATCCTCCTGCGAACACCGGGGAGCTGTTTTTT